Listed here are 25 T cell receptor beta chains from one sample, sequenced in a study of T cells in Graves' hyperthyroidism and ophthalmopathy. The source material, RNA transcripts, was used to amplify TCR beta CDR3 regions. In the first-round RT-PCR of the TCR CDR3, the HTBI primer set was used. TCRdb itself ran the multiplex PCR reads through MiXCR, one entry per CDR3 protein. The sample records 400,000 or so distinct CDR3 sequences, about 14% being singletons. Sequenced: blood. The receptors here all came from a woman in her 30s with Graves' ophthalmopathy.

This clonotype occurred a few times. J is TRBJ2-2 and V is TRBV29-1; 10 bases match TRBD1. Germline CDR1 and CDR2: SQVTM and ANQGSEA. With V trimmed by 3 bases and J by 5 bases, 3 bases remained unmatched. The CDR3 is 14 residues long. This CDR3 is CSVEDRGDTGELFF. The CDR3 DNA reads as TGCAGCGTTGAGGACAGGGGGGATACCGGGGAGCTGTTTTTT.

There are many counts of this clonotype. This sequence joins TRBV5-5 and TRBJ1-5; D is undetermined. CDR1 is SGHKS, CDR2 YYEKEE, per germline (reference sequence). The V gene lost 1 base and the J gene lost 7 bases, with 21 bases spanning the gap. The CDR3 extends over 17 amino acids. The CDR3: CASSLQPRAALGQPQHF. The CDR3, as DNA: TGTGCCAGCAGCTTGCAACCCCGGGCGGCCTTGGGCCAGCCCCAGCATTTT.

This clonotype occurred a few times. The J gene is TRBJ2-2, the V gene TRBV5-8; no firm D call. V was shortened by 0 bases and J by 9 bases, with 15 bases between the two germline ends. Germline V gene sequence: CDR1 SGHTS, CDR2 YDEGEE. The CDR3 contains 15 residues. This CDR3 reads CASSLDQGVRWELFF. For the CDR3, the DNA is TGTGCCAGCAGCTTGGATCAAGGTGTTCGGTGGGAGCTGTTTTTT. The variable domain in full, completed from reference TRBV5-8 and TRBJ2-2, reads EAGVTQSPTHLIKTRGQQATLRCSPISGHTSVYWYQQALGLGLQFLLWYDEGEERNRGNFPPRFSGRQFPNYSSELNVNALELEDSALYLCASSLDQGVRWELFFGEGSRLTVL.

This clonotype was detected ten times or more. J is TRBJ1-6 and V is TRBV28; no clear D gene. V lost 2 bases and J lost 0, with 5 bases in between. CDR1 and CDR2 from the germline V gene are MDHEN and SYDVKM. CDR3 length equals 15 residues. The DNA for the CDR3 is TGTGCCAGCAGTTTAAGCAGCTCCTATAATTCACCCCTCCACTTT. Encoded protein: CASSLSSSYNSPLHF.

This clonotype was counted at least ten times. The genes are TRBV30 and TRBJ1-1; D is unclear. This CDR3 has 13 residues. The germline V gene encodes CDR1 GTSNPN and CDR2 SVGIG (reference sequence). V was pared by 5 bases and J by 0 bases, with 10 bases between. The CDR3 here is CAWGGSMNTEAFF. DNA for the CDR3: TGTGCCTGGGGTGGCAGCATGAACACTGAAGCTTTCTTT. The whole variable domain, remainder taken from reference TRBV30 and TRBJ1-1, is SQTIHQWPATLVQPVGSPLSLECTVEGTSNPNLYWYRQAAGRGLQLLFYSVGIGQISSEVPQNLSASRPQDRQFILSSKKLLLSDSGFYLCAWGGSMNTEAFFGQGTRLTVV.

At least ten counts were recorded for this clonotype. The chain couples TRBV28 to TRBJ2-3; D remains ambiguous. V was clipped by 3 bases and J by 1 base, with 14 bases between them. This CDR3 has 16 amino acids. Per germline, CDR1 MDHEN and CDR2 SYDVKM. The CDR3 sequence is CASSLVDSIGTDTQYF. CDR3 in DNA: TGTGCCAGCAGTTTGGTTGACTCGATCGGCACAGATACGCAGTATTTT.

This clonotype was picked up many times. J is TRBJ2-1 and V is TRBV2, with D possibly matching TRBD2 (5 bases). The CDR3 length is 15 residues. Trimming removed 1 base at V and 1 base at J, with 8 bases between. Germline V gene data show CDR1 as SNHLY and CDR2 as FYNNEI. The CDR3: CASSEVRGSYNEQFF. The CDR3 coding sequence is TGTGCCAGCAGTGAAGTTCGGGGTTCCTACAATGAGCAGTTCTTC.

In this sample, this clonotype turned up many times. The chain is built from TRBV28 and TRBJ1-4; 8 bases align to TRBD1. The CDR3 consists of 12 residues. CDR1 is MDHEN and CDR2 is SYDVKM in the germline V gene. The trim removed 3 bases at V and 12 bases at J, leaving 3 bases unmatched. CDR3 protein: CASSLTGEELFF. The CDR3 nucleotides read TGTGCCAGCAGTTTGACAGGGGAAGAACTGTTTTTT.

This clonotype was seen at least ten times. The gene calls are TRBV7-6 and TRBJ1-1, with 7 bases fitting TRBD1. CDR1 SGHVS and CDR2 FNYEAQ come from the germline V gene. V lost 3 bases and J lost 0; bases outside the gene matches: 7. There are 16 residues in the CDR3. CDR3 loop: CASSLTGNNMNTEAFF. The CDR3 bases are TGTGCCAGCAGCTTGACAGGGAATAACATGAACACTGAAGCTTTCTTT.

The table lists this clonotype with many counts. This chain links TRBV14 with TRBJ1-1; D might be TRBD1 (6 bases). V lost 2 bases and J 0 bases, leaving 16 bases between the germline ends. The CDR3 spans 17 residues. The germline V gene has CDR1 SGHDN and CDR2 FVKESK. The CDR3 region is CASSQFLGRGLNTEAFF. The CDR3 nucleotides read TGTGCCAGCAGCCAATTCCTAGGTCGGGGGCTGAACACTGAAGCTTTCTTT. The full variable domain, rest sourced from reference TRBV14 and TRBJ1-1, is EAGVTQFPSHSVIEKGQTVTLRCDPISGHDNLYWYRRVMGKEIKFLLHFVKESKQDESGMPNNRFLAERTGGTYSTLKVQPAELEDSGVYFCASSQFLGRGLNTEAFFGQGTRLTVV.

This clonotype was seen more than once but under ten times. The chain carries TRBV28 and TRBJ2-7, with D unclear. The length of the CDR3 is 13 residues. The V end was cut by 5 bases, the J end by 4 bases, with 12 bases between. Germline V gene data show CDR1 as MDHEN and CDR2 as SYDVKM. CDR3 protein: CASSPGSYYEQYF. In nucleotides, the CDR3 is TGTGCCAGCAGTCCTGGATCGTATTACGAGCAGTACTTC.

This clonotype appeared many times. The CDR3 region is CAIGLLAGDNEQFF. The CDR3 DNA sequence: TGTGCCATCGGATTATTAGCGGGGGACAATGAGCAGTTCTTC. V gene TRBV10-3 combines with J gene TRBJ2-1; 9 bases line up with TRBD2. This CDR3 region has 14 residues. Germline CDR1 and CDR2: ENHRY and SYGVKD. The junction had 7 bases not matched to a gene; V was cut back by 8 bases and J by 5 bases.

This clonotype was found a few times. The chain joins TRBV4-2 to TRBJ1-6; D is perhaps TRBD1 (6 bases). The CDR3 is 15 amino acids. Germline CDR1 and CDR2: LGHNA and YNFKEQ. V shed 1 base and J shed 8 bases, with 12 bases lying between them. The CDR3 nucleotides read TGTGCCAGCAGCCAAGCGGGGGGCAGGGATTCACCCCTCCACTTT. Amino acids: CASSQAGGRDSPLHF.

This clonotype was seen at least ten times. The CDR3 reads CASSQDLGTDYEQYF. Written as DNA, the CDR3 is TGTGCCAGCAGCCAAGATCTGGGGACAGATTACGAGCAGTACTTC. The V call is TRBV3-1, the J call TRBJ2-7, with 7 positions matching TRBD1. The CDR3 sequence is 15 residues long. Trimming cost V 0 bases and J 4 bases; bases outside gene matches: 6. Germline values: CDR1 LGHDT, CDR2 YNNKEL (reference sequence).

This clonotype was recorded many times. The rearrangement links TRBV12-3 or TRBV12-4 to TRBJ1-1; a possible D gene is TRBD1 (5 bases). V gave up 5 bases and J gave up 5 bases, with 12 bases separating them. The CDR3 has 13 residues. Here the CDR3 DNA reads TGTGCCAGCAGTCAGGGAAGGGGTACTGAAGCTTTCTTT. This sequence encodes CASSQGRGTEAFF.

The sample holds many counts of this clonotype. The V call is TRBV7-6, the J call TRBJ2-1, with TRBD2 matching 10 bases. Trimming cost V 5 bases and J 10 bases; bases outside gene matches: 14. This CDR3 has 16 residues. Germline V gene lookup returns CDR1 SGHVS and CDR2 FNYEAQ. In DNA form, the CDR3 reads TGTGCCAGCAGCCCCAGGGGAGCGGGGGGGCCGTGGGAGCAGTTCTTC. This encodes CASSPRGAGGPWEQFF.

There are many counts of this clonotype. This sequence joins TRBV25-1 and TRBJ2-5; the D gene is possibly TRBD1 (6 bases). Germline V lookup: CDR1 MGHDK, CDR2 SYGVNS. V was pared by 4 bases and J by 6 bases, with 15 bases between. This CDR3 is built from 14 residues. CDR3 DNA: TGTGCCAGCAGTGGGGGGCAGGGAGTGAAGACCCAGTACTTC. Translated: CASSGGQGVKTQYF.

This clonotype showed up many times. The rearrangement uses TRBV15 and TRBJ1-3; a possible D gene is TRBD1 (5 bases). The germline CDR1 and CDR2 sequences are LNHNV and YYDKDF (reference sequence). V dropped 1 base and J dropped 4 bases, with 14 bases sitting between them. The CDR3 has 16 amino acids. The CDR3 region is CATSRAEGQRGNTIYF. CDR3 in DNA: TGTGCCACCAGCAGAGCCGAGGGGCAACGGGGAAACACCATATATTTT. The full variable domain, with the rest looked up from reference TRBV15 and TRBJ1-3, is DAMVIQNPRYQVTQFGKPVTLSCSQTLNHNVMYWYQQKSSQAPKLLFHYYDKDFNNEADTPDNFQSRRPNTSFCFLDIRSPGLGDTAMYLCATSRAEGQRGNTIYFGEGSWLTVV.

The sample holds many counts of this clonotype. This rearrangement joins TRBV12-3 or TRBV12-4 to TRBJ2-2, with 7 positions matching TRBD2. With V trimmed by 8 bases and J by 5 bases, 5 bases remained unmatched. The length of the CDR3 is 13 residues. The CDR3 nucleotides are TGTGCCAGCGGCCTGGGGGGGACCGGGGAGCTGTTTTTT. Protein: CASGLGGTGELFF.

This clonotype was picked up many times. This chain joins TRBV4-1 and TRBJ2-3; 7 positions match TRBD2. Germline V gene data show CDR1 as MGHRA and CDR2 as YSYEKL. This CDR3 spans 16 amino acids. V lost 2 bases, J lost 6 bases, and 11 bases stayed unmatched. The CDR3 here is CASSQLPNGGTDTQYF. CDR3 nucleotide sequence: TGCGCCAGCAGCCAACTTCCCAACGGGGGGACGGATACGCAGTATTTT.

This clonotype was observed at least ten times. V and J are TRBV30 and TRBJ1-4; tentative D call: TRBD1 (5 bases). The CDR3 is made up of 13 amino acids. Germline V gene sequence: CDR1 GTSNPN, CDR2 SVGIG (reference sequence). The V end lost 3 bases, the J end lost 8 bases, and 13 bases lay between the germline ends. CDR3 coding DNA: TGTGCCTGGAGACAGCAGGGCTACGAAAAACTGTTTTTT. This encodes CAWRQQGYEKLFF.

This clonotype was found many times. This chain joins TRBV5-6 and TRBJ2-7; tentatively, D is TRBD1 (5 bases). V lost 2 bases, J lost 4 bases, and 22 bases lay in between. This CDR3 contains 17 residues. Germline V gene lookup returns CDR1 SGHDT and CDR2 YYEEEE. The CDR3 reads CASSFNFQGTRSYEQYF. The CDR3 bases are TGTGCCAGCAGCTTCAATTTTCAGGGTACACGGAGTTACGAGCAGTACTTC.

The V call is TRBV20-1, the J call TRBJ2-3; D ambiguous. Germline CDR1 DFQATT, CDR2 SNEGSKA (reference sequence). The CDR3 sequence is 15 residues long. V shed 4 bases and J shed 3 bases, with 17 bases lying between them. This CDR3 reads CSAIPLLETTDTQYF. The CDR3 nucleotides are TGCAGTGCTATCCCCCTCCTGGAAACGACAGATACGCAGTATTTT.

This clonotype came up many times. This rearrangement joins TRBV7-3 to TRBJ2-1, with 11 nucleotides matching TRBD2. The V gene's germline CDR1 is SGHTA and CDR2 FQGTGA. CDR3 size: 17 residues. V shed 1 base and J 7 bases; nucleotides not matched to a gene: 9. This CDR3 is CASSLNRAGTSGNEQFF. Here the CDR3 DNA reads TGTGCCAGCAGCTTAAACCGAGCGGGGACTAGCGGTAATGAGCAGTTCTTC.

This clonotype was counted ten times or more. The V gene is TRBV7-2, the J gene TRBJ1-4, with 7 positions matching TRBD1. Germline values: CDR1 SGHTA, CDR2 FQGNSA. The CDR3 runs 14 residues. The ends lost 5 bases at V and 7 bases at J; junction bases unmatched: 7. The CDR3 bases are TGTGCCAGCAGCCGCCAACAGGGGCGTGAAAAACTGTTTTTT. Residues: CASSRQQGREKLFF.